Below are 19 T cell receptor beta chains sequenced from a single sample in a study of T cells in Graves' hyperthyroidism and ophthalmopathy. Amplification of TCR beta CDR3 regions used RNA as the template. The HTBI primer set was used in a first-round RT-PCR of the TCR CDR3. Via MiXCR, TCRdb re-called the multiplex PCR reads, giving one row per CDR3 protein. The table includes hundreds of thousands of distinct CDR3 sequences, roughly 14% detected once. Sequences were obtained from blood. The receptors here all came from a woman aged 40-49 years with Graves' ophthalmopathy.

This clonotype turned up a few times. The CDR3 DNA sequence: TGTGCCAGCAGCCACGGACTAGCGGGAGGGGTTATCTACGAGCAGTACTTC. Its protein is CASSHGLAGGVIYEQYF. This rearrangement joins TRBV3-1 to TRBJ2-7; 15 bases fit TRBD2. The CDR3 has 17 residues. The germline V gene encodes CDR1 LGHDT and CDR2 YNNKEL (reference sequence). V lost 3 bases and J lost 3; bases outside the gene matches: 6.

This clonotype was counted many times. This chain links TRBV11-2 with TRBJ2-2; 9 bases line up with TRBD1. The length of the CDR3 is 15 residues. Germline trimming cut 5 bases from V and 5 bases from J; bases unmatched to any gene: 6. Germline V gives CDR1 SGHAT, CDR2 FQNNGV. The CDR3 spells CASSRPGTGTGELFF. The CDR3 DNA reads as TGTGCCAGCAGCCGTCCCGGGACAGGGACCGGGGAGCTGTTTTTT.

This clonotype was detected ten times or more. J is TRBJ2-7 and V is TRBV11-2; TRBD1 aligns across 9 bases. Looked up from germline, CDR1 is SGHAT and CDR2 is FQNNGV. CDR3 length equals 15 residues. After removal of 5 bases from V and 1 base from J, the junction contained 6 bases not matched to a gene. CDR3 in amino acids: CASSPGQGISYEQYF. The CDR3, as DNA: TGTGCCAGCAGCCCAGGACAGGGGATATCCTACGAGCAGTACTTC.

This clonotype has ten or more counts. The chain employs TRBV13 and TRBJ1-1, with no clear D. The CDR3 has 15 residues. The germline V and J ends were trimmed by 3 bases and 0 bases, with 11 bases remaining between them. Germline V lookup: CDR1 PRHDT, CDR2 FYEKMQ (reference sequence). The CDR3 loop reads CASSFNRWMNTEAFF. CDR3 DNA: TGTGCCAGCAGCTTTAACAGATGGATGAACACTGAAGCTTTCTTT.

This clonotype was counted ten times or more. The chain links TRBV27 to TRBJ1-2; D unclear. Germline V CDR1 and CDR2: MNHEY, SMNVEV (reference sequence). The CDR3 spans 13 residues. V lost 6 bases, J lost 2 bases, and 10 bases lay in between. The DNA for the CDR3 is TGTGCCAGCAGACTCGCAGCCAACTATGGCTACACCTTC. Translated, it gives CASRLAANYGYTF.

This chain connects TRBV7-3 to TRBJ1-1; the D is unclear. The CDR3 has 14 residues. V was shortened by 5 bases and J by 0 bases, with 10 bases between the two germline ends. Per the germline V gene, CDR1 is SGHTA and CDR2 is FQGTGA. CDR3 residues: CASSIPNVNTEAFF. In DNA form, the CDR3 reads TGTGCCAGCAGCATACCGAACGTGAACACTGAAGCTTTCTTT.

The CDR3, as DNA: TGTGCCAGCAGTGGGGGGGTTGGGGCCAACGTCCTGACTTTC. This encodes CASSGGVGANVLTF. V is TRBV2 and J is TRBJ2-6; maybe TRBD2 (6 bases). The V and J ends lost 4 bases and 3 bases respectively, with 7 bases between them. CDR1 SNHLY and CDR2 FYNNEI come from the germline V gene. The CDR3 totals 14 residues. Combining the CDR3 with reference TRBV2 and TRBJ2-6 gives the whole variable domain EPEVTQTPSHQVTQMGQEVILRCVPISNHLYFYWYRQILGQKVEFLVSFYNNEISEKSEIFDDQFSVERPDGSNFTLKIRSTKLEDSAMYFCASSGGVGANVLTFGAGSRLTVL.

There are many counts of this clonotype. This sequence joins TRBV12-3 or TRBV12-4 and TRBJ1-5; D is unresolved. V lost 6 bases and J 0 bases, leaving 12 bases between the germline ends. The CDR3 runs to 15 residues. The CDR3 sequence: CASRFGPVSNQPQHF. DNA of the CDR3: TGTGCCAGCAGGTTTGGACCGGTTAGCAATCAGCCCCAGCATTTT.

V gene TRBV19 combines with J gene TRBJ2-7; D gene unclear. The V end lost 5 bases, the J end lost 2 bases, and 13 bases lay between the germline ends. CDR1 and CDR2 (germline): LNHDA, SQIVND (reference sequence). The CDR3 totals 14 residues. CDR3 in amino acids: CASSWGSPTYEQYF. CDR3 in DNA: TGTGCCAGTAGTTGGGGTTCCCCTACCTACGAGCAGTACTTC.

This clonotype was counted between two and nine times. The CDR3 DNA reads TGTGCCAGTAGTAGAGGGACTAGCGGGACCCACGAGCAGTACTTC. It translates to CASSRGTSGTHEQYF. This chain joins TRBV19 and TRBJ2-7; 13 bases are a match to TRBD2. The CDR3 runs 15 residues. Germline CDR1 and CDR2: LNHDA and SQIVND (reference sequence). V lost 4 bases to trimming and J lost 5 bases; unmatched junction nucleotides: 5. The whole variable domain, remainder taken from reference TRBV19 and TRBJ2-7, is DGGITQSPKYLFRKEGQNVTLSCEQNLNHDAMYWYRQDPGQGLRLIYYSQIVNDFQKGDIAEGYSVSREKKESFPLTVTSAQKNPTAFYLCASSRGTSGTHEQYFGPGTRLTVT.

This clonotype was counted many times. V and J are TRBV12-5 and TRBJ1-1; D remains ambiguous. Trimming removed 7 bases from V and 3 bases from J, with 9 bases in between. CDR1 is LGHNT, CDR2 FRNRAP, per germline. This CDR3 spans 12 amino acids. Here the CDR3 reads CASVDRDTEAFF. DNA for the CDR3: TGTGCTAGTGTCGACCGGGACACTGAAGCTTTCTTT.

V and J are TRBV19 and TRBJ1-2; 7 bases line up with TRBD1. Germline V gene lookup returns CDR1 LNHDA and CDR2 SQIVND (reference sequence). The length of the CDR3 is 14 residues. V gave up 6 bases and J gave up 2 bases; unmatched junction bases: 6. Here the CDR3 reads CASSRDRRNYGYTF. The CDR3 DNA reads as TGTGCCAGTAGCCGGGACAGAAGGAACTATGGCTACACCTTC. The full variable domain, completed using reference TRBV19 and TRBJ1-2, is DGGITQSPKYLFRKEGQNVTLSCEQNLNHDAMYWYRQDPGQGLRLIYYSQIVNDFQKGDIAEGYSVSREKKESFPLTVTSAQKNPTAFYLCASSRDRRNYGYTFGSGTRLTVV.

This clonotype appeared many times. A much bigger clone sits one base away, suggesting this may be a read error. Likely a read error: the CDR3 ends without its conserved phenylalanine or tryptophan. The chain carries TRBV29-1 and TRBJ2-4; D is undetermined. With 7 bases removed from V and 0 bases from J, the gap between germline ends came to 10 bases. This CDR3 has 13 amino acids. Per germline, CDR1 SQVTM and CDR2 ANQGSEA. The CDR3 sequence is CSAVTGAKNIQYL. The CDR3 coding sequence is TGCAGCGCCGTCACGGGAGCCAAAAACATTCAGTACCTC.

This clonotype was recorded at least ten times. The V call is TRBV6-2 or TRBV6-3, the J call TRBJ2-2; 13 bases match TRBD2. J gave up 6 bases and V 0 bases, and 13 bases lay outside the gene matches. Germline lookup yields CDR1 MNHEY and CDR2 SVGEGT. The CDR3 runs to 20 residues. The CDR3 DNA follows: TGTGCCAGCAGTTACTCCCCCGCTACTAGCGGGAGGGCGGCATCCGGGGAGCTGTTTTTT. Translation: CASSYSPATSGRAASGELFF.

The V gene is TRBV11-2, the J gene TRBJ1-3; 8 nucleotides line up with TRBD1. The CDR3 sequence is 17 residues long. With V trimmed by 3 bases and J by 0 bases, 7 bases remained unmatched. CDR1 and CDR2 (germline): SGHAT, FQNNGV. CDR3 sequence (DNA): TGTGCCAGCAGCTTCAGGGGGCAGGGTAGCTCTGGAAACACCATATATTTT. It encodes CASSFRGQGSSGNTIYF.

This clonotype was seen at least ten times. This chain joins TRBV24-1 and TRBJ2-7; 7 nucleotides match TRBD1. Germline V lookup: CDR1 KGHDR, CDR2 SFDVKD. CDR3 length: 13 residues. The trim removed 9 bases at V and 4 bases at J, leaving 8 bases unmatched. Here the CDR3 DNA reads TGTGCCACCCAGGACAGGAGCGGATACGAGCAGTACTTC. Residues: CATQDRSGYEQYF.

At least ten counts were recorded for this clonotype. The chain has TRBV15 and TRBJ2-7, with D maybe TRBD2 (6 bases). Germline V lookup: CDR1 LNHNV, CDR2 YYDKDF (reference sequence). The V and J ends lost 0 bases and 7 bases respectively, with 10 bases between them. The CDR3 is 13 amino acids. In DNA, the CDR3 is TGTGCCACCAGCAGAGAAGGGACTTGGGAGCAGTACTTC. It is translated as CATSREGTWEQYF. The full variable domain, its missing parts supplied by reference TRBV15 and TRBJ2-7, is DAMVIQNPRYQVTQFGKPVTLSCSQTLNHNVMYWYQQKSSQAPKLLFHYYDKDFNNEADTPDNFQSRRPNTSFCFLDIRSPGLGDTAMYLCATSREGTWEQYFGPGTRLTVT.

In DNA, the CDR3 is TGCAGTGCTAGAGTTAGCGGGCTTGAAGTCGGGGAGCTGTTTTTT. This codes for CSARVSGLEVGELFF. The chain recombines TRBV20-1 with TRBJ2-2; 7 bases agree with TRBD2. This CDR3 has 15 residues. CDR1 and CDR2 (germline): DFQATT, SNEGSKA (reference sequence). The V segment lost 1 base and the J segment 7 bases; nucleotides outside the gene matches: 9.

This clonotype appeared many times. V gene TRBV6-2 or TRBV6-3 combines with J gene TRBJ2-7, with 9 positions matching TRBD1. The V gene's germline CDR1 is MNHEY and CDR2 SVGEGT. Losses at the gene ends were 6 bases for V and 7 bases for J; bases not matched to a gene: 13. CDR3 length: 15 residues. DNA of the CDR3: TGTGCCAGCAGCCCCGACCGGGACAGGGCTATAGAGCAGTACTTC. Protein product: CASSPDRDRAIEQYF.